The 27 T cell receptor beta chains reported below all come from one sample, sequenced in a study of metastatic and nonmetastatic thyroid tumors. All patients reached thyroid surgery having received no treatment beforehand. TCRdb reprocessed the PCR reads via MiXCR. The top ten clones hold approximately 52% of a sample with 15,000 or so clones, 29% of them seen once. Sample: tumor tissue. The origin of the receptors is a male donor with papillary thyroid cancer or a benign thyroid nodule (not recorded which). Some clones in this sample may be carry-over from other donors' samples.

Comments on this clone: The germline gene is not matched at one end of the junction; a read error may be the cause. This chain connects TRBV7-2 to TRBJ1-5; 7 bases fit TRBD1. Germline V gene lookup returns CDR1 SGHTA and CDR2 FQGNSA. The CDR3 spans 15 residues. The CDR3 sequence is CASSGLGTAHQPPHF. The CDR3 DNA reads as TGTGCCAGCAGCGGGCTCGGGACAGCTCATCAGCCCCCGCATTTT.

The table lists this clone with many counts. V gene TRBV6-1 combines with J gene TRBJ2-3; TRBD2 agrees at 9 bases. V gave up 7 bases and J gave up 2 bases; unmatched junction bases: 10. CDR1 MNHNS and CDR2 SASEGT come from the germline V gene. The CDR3 has 16 amino acids. CDR3 region: CASKPNPGLATDTQYF. In nucleotides, the CDR3 is TGTGCCAGCAAACCAAACCCGGGACTAGCCACAGATACGCAGTATTTT.

Many counts were recorded for this clone. The V call is TRBV20-1, the J call TRBJ1-6, with D maybe TRBD1 (6 bases). The V and J ends lost 0 bases and 5 bases respectively, with 11 bases between them. Looked up from germline, CDR1 is DFQATT and CDR2 is SNEGSKA (reference sequence). The CDR3 spans 15 residues. The chain's CDR3 is CSARDYRVHNSPLHF. The CDR3 DNA sequence: TGCAGTGCTAGAGACTACAGGGTCCATAATTCACCCCTCCACTTT.

In regard to this clone: One junction end disagrees with the germline gene, perhaps due to a read error. The rearrangement joins TRBV20-1 to TRBJ2-7; no definite D call. The CDR3 consists of 14 residues. CDR1 and CDR2 (germline): DFQATT, SNEGSKA (reference sequence). CDR3 sequence reads: CSAREGYGTYEQYF. The CDR3 DNA sequence: TGTAGTGCTAGAGAAGGTTACGGTACCTACGAGCAGTACTTC.

By share of the sample, this clone is medium-sized. The chain combines TRBV4-1 with TRBJ2-2; D is possibly TRBD1 (7 bases). From germline, CDR1 is MGHRA and CDR2 YSYEKL. CDR3 length: 16 amino acids. V lost 5 bases and J 5 bases, leaving 18 bases between the germline ends. The CDR3 region is CASSFPEAGGTGELFF. CDR3 DNA sequence: TGCGCCAGCAGCTTCCCTGAGGCAGGGGGGACCGGGGAGCTGTTTTTT.

With regard to this clone: One end of the junction is discordant with germline, which a read error may explain. The chain employs TRBV5-1 and TRBJ2-2; D is perhaps TRBD1 or TRBD2 (5 bases each). CDR1 and CDR2 (germline): SGHRS, YFSETQ. The CDR3 covers 15 residues. The CDR3 protein is CASTFIGAYTGVLFF. In DNA, the CDR3 is TGCGCCAGCACCTTTATAGGGGCGTACACCGGGGTGCTGTTTTTT.

This clone has just one count. In this CDR3 the conserved last residue, phenylalanine or tryptophan, is missing, so a read error is likely. The DNA is omitted, as the CDR3 cannot be located on it reliably, and the CDR3 follows TCRdb's listing. The CDR3 loop is CARGRANEKYL. The V gene is TRBV12-3 or TRBV12-4, the J gene TRBJ2-7; the table's D gene call, TRBD1, was not cross checked with the DNA. With termini counted, the CDR3 has 11 amino acids.

This clone was found many times. The genes are TRBV6-4 and TRBJ2-3; 10 positions match TRBD2. The V and J ends lost 3 bases and 4 bases, in that order; junction bases with no gene match: 4. The CDR3 contains 15 residues. Looked up from germline, CDR1 is MRHNA and CDR2 is SNTAGT. For the CDR3, the DNA is TGTGCCAGCAGTGAAAGAGCGGGAGGGGCAGATACGCAGTATTTT. Translation: CASSERAGGADTQYF.

In its sample, this clone was seen many times. The J gene is TRBJ1-4, the V gene TRBV20-1; TRBD1 agrees at 9 bases. CDR3 length: 15 amino acids. Losses at the gene ends were 5 bases for V and 3 bases for J; bases not matched to a gene: 7. Germline lookup yields CDR1 DFQATT and CDR2 SNEGSKA (reference sequence). CDR3 nucleotide sequence: TGCAGTGCTGGGGACAGGGTAACTCCTAATGAAAAACTGTTTTTT. It yields the protein CSAGDRVTPNEKLFF.

This clone was counted ten times or more. This rearrangement joins TRBV29-1 to TRBJ1-2, with TRBD1 matching 8 bases. The trim removed 5 bases at V and 4 bases at J, leaving 6 bases unmatched. The CDR3 has 13 residues. Germline lookup yields CDR1 SQVTM and CDR2 ANQGSEA. The CDR3 nucleotides are TGCAGCGTTCAGACAGGGGCAGCCTATGGCTACACCTTC. As protein: CSVQTGAAYGYTF.

This chain uses TRBV20-1 with TRBJ1-1; 7 nucleotides agree with TRBD1. The junction had 6 bases not matched to a gene; V was cut back by 3 bases and J by 8 bases. CDR1 and CDR2 (germline): DFQATT, SNEGSKA (reference sequence). This CDR3 has 12 residues. The DNA of the CDR3 is TGCAGTGCTAGGAGAGGGACAGACGAAGCTTTCTTT. Protein: CSARRGTDEAFF.

Note on this clone: No conserved phenylalanine or tryptophan is present at the end of the CDR3, so a read error is the likely explanation. It is unclear where the CDR3 begins or ends on the DNA, so no DNA is shown, and the CDR3 is as TCRdb lists it. This chain connects TRBV6-4 to TRBJ1-2; the table's D gene call, TRBD1, was not cross checked with the DNA. Germline values: CDR1 MRHNA, CDR2 SNTAGT. The CDR3 contains 14 residues when both ends are counted. CDR3: CAIKLPLPGLWLHL.

To note about this clone: Germline and junction disagree at one end, which may indicate a read error. The chain carries TRBV4-1 and TRBJ2-7; 8 nucleotides align to TRBD1. The CDR3 extends over 15 amino acids. Germline loops: CDR1 MGHRA, CDR2 YSYEKL. The DNA for the CDR3 is TGCGCCAGCAGCCGAAAGACAGGGGTGACCTACGCGCAGTACTTC. As protein: CASSRKTGVTYAQYF.

This clone was picked up many times. J is TRBJ2-2 and V is TRBV6-4, with 7 positions matching TRBD1. Per germline, CDR1 MRHNA and CDR2 SNTAGT. This CDR3 spans 13 amino acids. V dropped 8 bases and J dropped 4; count of bases not matched to a gene: 4. The CDR3 loop reads CASSTGATGELFF. CDR3 DNA: TGTGCCAGCTCCACAGGGGCCACCGGGGAGCTGTTTTTT.

This clone has a count of ten or more. The chain joins TRBV20-1 to TRBJ2-7; 13 bases fit TRBD2. There are 16 residues in the CDR3. Unmatched junction bases numbered 5, after V lost 2 bases and J lost 1 base. Per germline, CDR1 DFQATT and CDR2 SNEGSKA (reference sequence). The CDR3 DNA reads as TGCAGTGCTAGACCCTGGACTAGCGGGAGTTCCTACGAGCAGTACTTC. The encoded protein is CSARPWTSGSSYEQYF.

This chain connects TRBV6-5 to TRBJ1-6; tentative D call: TRBD1 (6 bases). V was shortened by 4 bases and J by 4 bases, with 8 bases between the two germline ends. The CDR3 totals 14 residues. Germline V gene lookup returns CDR1 MNHEY and CDR2 SVGAGI. This chain's CDR3 is CASSFDRYNSPLHF. DNA of the CDR3: TGTGCCAGCAGTTTCGACAGGTATAATTCACCCCTCCACTTT.

As regards this clone: Mismatch with germline at one junction end may stem from a read error. The gene calls are TRBV2 and TRBJ2-4, with D perhaps matching TRBD1 (6 bases). Germline CDR1 is SNHLY and CDR2 is FYNNEI. The CDR3 consists of 12 residues. The CDR3 sequence is CACRGDSGIQYF. The DNA of the CDR3 is TGTGCCTGCAGGGGCGACAGTGGCATTCAGTACTTC.

The sample holds many counts of this clone. V usage is TRBV2 and J usage is TRBJ2-3; 9 nucleotides agree with TRBD2. Germline loops: CDR1 SNHLY, CDR2 FYNNEI. The trim removed 2 bases at V and 2 bases at J, leaving 11 bases unmatched. This CDR3 has 18 amino acids. The CDR3 reads CASSERAGGVLATDTQYF. CDR3 nucleotide sequence: TGTGCCAGCAGTGAACGGGCGGGAGGGGTTCTAGCCACAGATACGCAGTATTTT.

The J gene is TRBJ1-2, the V gene TRBV7-2, with D possibly matching TRBD1 (6 bases). Germline CDR1 reads SGHTA; CDR2 reads FQGNSA. The ends were cut back, 5 bases at V and 2 bases at J, with 12 bases in the middle. The CDR3 covers 14 residues. In DNA form, the CDR3 reads TGTGCCAGCAGCGCCCAAACAGGGAACTATGGCTACACCTTC. It specifies CASSAQTGNYGYTF. Drawing the rest from reference TRBV7-2 and TRBJ1-2, the complete variable domain is GAGVSQSPSNKVTEKGKDVELRCDPISGHTALYWYRQSLGQGLEFLIYFQGNSAPDKSGLPSDRFSAERTGGSVSTLTIQRTQQEDSAVYLCASSAQTGNYGYTFGSGTRLTVV.

In its sample, this clone is medium-sized. The rearrangement uses TRBV28 and TRBJ2-1; weak D call: TRBD1 (6 bases). From germline, CDR1 is MDHEN and CDR2 SYDVKM. This CDR3 has 18 amino acids. The ends were cut back, 8 bases at V and 0 bases at J, with 23 bases in the middle. As DNA, the CDR3 is TGTGCCAGCGTGGGTTTTAGGCAGGGGCGGAGCTCCTACAATGAGCAGTTCTTC. Translation: CASVGFRQGRSSYNEQFF.

This chain connects TRBV18 to TRBJ2-7; 8 positions agree with TRBD2. CDR3 size: 20 residues. V lost 5 bases to trimming and J lost 3 bases; unmatched junction nucleotides: 24. The germline CDR1 and CDR2 sequences are KGHSH and LQKENI. The CDR3 sequence: CASSVKGGSGVAGRNYEQYF. The CDR3, as DNA: TGTGCCAGCTCAGTCAAAGGGGGGTCGGGAGTAGCGGGACGTAACTACGAGCAGTACTTC.

Of note for this clone: One end of the junction varies from germline; a read error may be responsible. V is TRBV6-1 and J is TRBJ2-7; perhaps TRBD1 as D (5 bases). The germline CDR1 and CDR2 sequences are MNHNS and SASEGT. The CDR3 has 12 amino acids. The CDR3 nucleotides are TGTGCGAGCACCAGGGAAGCCTACGAGCAGTACTTC. Residues: CASTREAYEQYF.

The rearrangement uses TRBV24-1 and TRBJ2-3; D ambiguous. The CDR3 totals 14 residues. V lost 11 bases to trimming and J lost 4 bases, with 18 bases between them. Germline lookup yields CDR1 KGHDR and CDR2 SFDVKD. Written as DNA, the CDR3 is TGTGCCAGCAGCGCCGACCTCGTGGCAGATACGCAGTATTTT. Protein product: CASSADLVADTQYF.

This rearrangement joins TRBV12-3 or TRBV12-4 to TRBJ1-4; unclear D gene. The CDR3 extends over 12 amino acids. Trimming removed 6 bases from V and 9 bases from J, with 11 bases in between. In DNA, the CDR3 is TGTGCCAGCAGGAGGTTTATTCAAAAACTGTTTTTT. Amino acid sequence: CASRRFIQKLFF.

This clone was found many times. The chain links TRBV2 to TRBJ1-5; TRBD1 agrees at 7 bases. V was clipped by 5 bases and J by 2 bases; unmatched bases: 18. Germline V gives CDR1 SNHLY, CDR2 FYNNEI. The CDR3 has 19 amino acids. CDR3: CASSRRPGQTSWGNQPQHF. The CDR3 region has the DNA TGTGCCAGCAGTAGAAGACCGGGACAGACAAGTTGGGGCAATCAGCCCCAGCATTTT. Variable domain in full (rest from reference TRBV2 and TRBJ1-5): EPEVTQTPSHQVTQMGQEVILRCVPISNHLYFYWYRQILGQKVEFLVSFYNNEISEKSEIFDDQFSVERPDGSNFTLKIRSTKLEDSAMYFCASSRRPGQTSWGNQPQHFGDGTRLSIL.

This clone turned up a few times. The genes are TRBV19 and TRBJ2-1; D is unresolved. V was cut by 3 bases and J by 7 bases, with 16 bases left in between. CDR3 length: 15 amino acids. Germline V CDR1 and CDR2: LNHDA, SQIVND (reference sequence). CDR3 in amino acids: CASSIGGLNSNEQFF. CDR3 DNA: TGTGCCAGTAGTATTGGTGGGCTTAACTCTAATGAGCAGTTCTTC. The complete variable domain, with remaining parts taken from reference TRBV19 and TRBJ2-1, reads DGGITQSPKYLFRKEGQNVTLSCEQNLNHDAMYWYRQDPGQGLRLIYYSQIVNDFQKGDIAEGYSVSREKKESFPLTVTSAQKNPTAFYLCASSIGGLNSNEQFFGPGTRLTVL.

This clone has a handful of counts. This may stem from a read error, because a much larger clone lies one nucleotide away. V gene TRBV2 combines with J gene TRBJ2-5, with D unclear. Germline V gene lookup returns CDR1 SNHLY and CDR2 FYNNEI. Trimming left V 8 bases short and J 2 bases short, with 12 bases between. The CDR3 length is 13 residues. CDR3 amino acids: CASGPTVQETQYF. The CDR3, as DNA: TGTGCCAGCGGGCCCACGGTACAAGAGACCCAGTACTTC.